This T cell receptor (beta chain) appears in the sequencing data of a study of cytomegalovirus exposure and HLA in healthy donors. PCR involved 60 Vbeta and 13 Jbeta primers. Using immunoSEQ multiplex PCR, the repertoire was profiled, and TCRdb retains in-frame clones only, with some absent. In the table there are 100,000 to 150,000 clones, around three quarters of which are singletons. Germline CDR1 is SGHVS and CDR2 is FNYEAQ. The CDR3 has 13 residues. V was pared by 5 bases and J by 11 bases, with 18 bases between. Study outcomes and limitations: Analysis performed later showed TCR beta chains linked to HLA being more clonally expanded than equally common others. For cytomegalovirus status, the classifier reportedly gave diagnoses with high specificity and sensitivity. Earlier results showed most TCR beta V segments being productive about 90% or about 30% of the time.

Details on this clone: Antigen specificity is unknown.

The source of this sequence is a man aged 35 to 55 in good health and CMV-seronegative. The specimen was PBMCs. This chain links TRBV7-6 with TRBJ1-1, with D possibly matching TRBD1 (6 bases). CDR3 nucleotide sequence: TGTGCCAGCAGCAGTTCGACAGGCTTGGCCGCTTTCTTT. Its translation is CASSSSTGLAAFF.